The 19 T cell receptor beta chains below all came from one sample that was sequenced in a study of OX40 agonist ivuxolimab in advanced cancers. Sequencing was performed with immunoSEQ multiplex PCR; in TCRdb, only in-frame clones are kept and a portion is missing. The sample shows about 110,000 clones, roughly nine tenths of them seen only once. The sequences come from CD4+ or CD8+ T cells sorted from blood, collected in a trial of the OX40 agonist ivuxolimab. The origin of the receptors is an adult with an advanced solid tumor such as melanoma, head and neck, liver or kidney cancer.

V is TRBV2 and J is TRBJ2-3; D is undetermined. The V gene's germline CDR1 is SNHLY and CDR2 FYNNEI. CDR3 length: 14 amino acids. The germline V and J ends were trimmed by 6 bases and 0 bases, with 10 bases remaining between them. The CDR3 reads CASRLEVSTDTQYF. CDR3 nucleotide sequence: TGTGCCAGCAGACTCGAGGTTAGCACAGATACGCAGTATTTT.

The chain joins TRBV7-2 to TRBJ2-4; D is ambiguous. The germline CDR1 and CDR2 sequences are SGHTA and FQGNSA. Trimming stripped 6 bases from V and 5 bases from J, with 5 bases between. CDR3 length equals 11 residues. The CDR3 region is CASRKQNIQYF. For the CDR3, the DNA is TGTGCCAGCAGGAAACAAAACATTCAGTACTTC. Together with reference TRBV7-2 and TRBJ2-4, the CDR3 gives the full variable domain: GAGVSQSPSNKVTEKGKDVELRCDPISGHTALYWYRQSLGQGLEFLIYFQGNSAPDKSGLPSDRFSAERTGGSVSTLTIQRTQQEDSAVYLCASRKQNIQYFGAGTRLSVL.

The rearrangement joins TRBV2 to TRBJ1-1, with 8 bases aligning to TRBD1. The CDR3 has 15 amino acids. Germline CDR1 and CDR2: SNHLY and FYNNEI. The V and J ends lost 7 bases and 3 bases, in that order; junction bases with no gene match: 10. The CDR3 sequence is CASTPARGQDTEAFF. The CDR3 coding sequence is TGTGCCAGCACCCCCGCCAGGGGGCAAGACACTGAAGCTTTCTTT.

This clone was found once. V and J are TRBV28 and TRBJ2-6, with a tentative D call TRBD2 (6 bases). The CDR3 loop spans 16 amino acids. Germline assignment: CDR1 MDHEN and CDR2 SYDVKM. The V and J ends lost 6 bases and 1 base respectively, with 13 bases between them. In DNA form, the CDR3 reads TGTGCCAGCAGACCCCGGGCGGGGTCTGGGGCCAACGTCCTGACTTTC. Protein product: CASRPRAGSGANVLTF.

The V gene is TRBV18, the J gene TRBJ2-7; D uncertain. The ends were cut back, 3 bases at V and 4 bases at J, with 10 bases in the middle. Germline V gene lookup returns CDR1 KGHSH and CDR2 LQKENI. The length of the CDR3 is 13 residues. The DNA for the CDR3 is TGTGCCAGCTCACCCATCGAAAATTACGAGCAGTACTTC. This codes for CASSPIENYEQYF.

The J gene is TRBJ1-1, the V gene TRBV18; D is perhaps TRBD1 (6 bases). CDR1 and CDR2 from the germline V gene are KGHSH and LQKENI. The CDR3 is 15 amino acids. V shed 4 bases and J shed 3 bases, with 15 bases lying between them. In nucleotides, the CDR3 is TGTGCCAGCTCACTTCGGGGGGCAGGGTACACTGAAGCTTTCTTT. Amino acids: CASSLRGAGYTEAFF.

This clone was picked up many times. The chain recombines TRBV2 with TRBJ1-2; D ambiguous. The CDR3 contains 12 residues. Germline V CDR1 and CDR2: SNHLY, FYNNEI. V was clipped by 7 bases and J by 0 bases, with 6 bases between them. CDR3 residues: CASNPSNYGYTF. The DNA for the CDR3 is TGTGCCAGCAATCCTTCTAACTATGGCTACACCTTC.

The chain uses TRBV7-2 and TRBJ1-1; TRBD1 might be the D (6 bases). Germline CDR1 is SGHTA and CDR2 is FQGNSA. V dropped 5 bases and J dropped 10 bases, with 20 bases sitting between them. The CDR3 runs 14 residues. This chain's CDR3 is CASSPLQGRVRAFF. DNA of the CDR3: TGTGCCAGCAGCCCACTTCAGGGGAGGGTGCGAGCTTTCTTT.

V usage is TRBV4-2 and J usage is TRBJ2-2, with 9 bases aligning to TRBD2. The germline V gene encodes CDR1 LGHNA and CDR2 YNFKEQ. The CDR3 spans 15 residues. J lost 1 base, V lost 4 bases, and 1 base had no gene match. CDR3 amino acids: CASSRAGGNTGELFF. The CDR3 nucleotides are TGTGCCAGCAGCCGAGCGGGGGGGAACACCGGGGAGCTGTTTTTT.

The chain combines TRBV5-8 with TRBJ1-5, with D possibly matching TRBD1 (5 bases). The CDR3 runs 17 residues. CDR1 and CDR2 from the germline V gene are SGHTS and YDEGEE. Trimming pared 1 base from V and 0 bases from J, leaving 14 bases between. CDR3 nucleotide sequence: TGTGCCAGCAGCTTGTTCACGGGGGAGTATAGCAATCAGCCCCAGCATTTT. This sequence encodes CASSLFTGEYSNQPQHF.

This clone appeared once. The rearrangement joins TRBV10-1 to TRBJ1-6; the D is unclear. Germline values: CDR1 WNHNN, CDR2 SYGVQD (reference sequence). CDR3 length: 13 amino acids. Trimming stripped 0 bases from V and 7 bases from J, with 4 bases between. The CDR3 DNA reads TGCGCCAGCAGTGAGTCGGTAAATTCACCCCTCCACTTT. It codes for CASSESVNSPLHF.

The J gene is TRBJ2-3, the V gene TRBV10-3, with D tentatively TRBD1 (6 bases). Germline V gene data show CDR1 as ENHRY and CDR2 as SYGVKD. This CDR3 spans 15 amino acids. V was cut by 0 bases and J by 2 bases, with 9 bases left in between. The DNA for the CDR3 is TGTGCCATCAGTGAGTCTCGGGACAACACAGATACGCAGTATTTT. Its protein is CAISESRDNTDTQYF.

The chain is built from TRBV19 and TRBJ2-5; no firm D call. V gave up 7 bases and J gave up 6 bases, with 18 bases separating them. In germline, CDR1 is LNHDA, CDR2 SQIVND (reference sequence). CDR3 size: 14 residues. The CDR3 loop reads CASTPSGFLKTQYF. The CDR3 nucleotides read TGTGCCAGTACCCCCTCGGGCTTTCTGAAGACCCAGTACTTC.

The chain couples TRBV18 to TRBJ2-3; TRBD1 or TRBD2 may be the D gene (5 bases each). The CDR3 has 15 residues. In germline, CDR1 is KGHSH, CDR2 LQKENI. Trimming pared 0 bases from V and 6 bases from J, leaving 13 bases between. The CDR3 bases are TGTGCCAGCTCACCACCTGGGACGCTCACTGATACGCAGTATTTT. Amino acids: CASSPPGTLTDTQYF. The whole variable domain, remainder taken from reference TRBV18 and TRBJ2-3, is NAGVMQNPRHLVRRRGQEARLRCSPMKGHSHVYWYRQLPEEGLKFMVYLQKENIIDESGMPKERFSAEFPKEGPSILRIQQVVRGDSAAYFCASSPPGTLTDTQYFGPGTRLTVL.

The V and J genes are TRBV5-1 and TRBJ1-1, with 7 nucleotides matching TRBD1. Germline values: CDR1 SGHRS, CDR2 YFSETQ. The CDR3 runs 15 residues. Trimming removed 7 bases from V and 0 bases from J; junction bases left unmatched: 9. In DNA, the CDR3 is TGCGCCAGCCGAACAGACAGGGTATTGAACACTGAAGCTTTCTTT. This gives the protein CASRTDRVLNTEAFF. The variable domain in full, with the rest retrieved from reference TRBV5-1 and TRBJ1-1, is KAGVTQTPRYLIKTRGQQVTLSCSPISGHRSVSWYQQTPGQGLQFLFEYFSETQRNKGNFPGRFSGRQFSNSRSEMNVSTLELGDSALYLCASRTDRVLNTEAFFGQGTRLTVV.

The chain is built from TRBV6-1 and TRBJ1-2; 7 bases fit TRBD1. Germline CDR1 is MNHNS and CDR2 is SASEGT. With V trimmed by 7 bases and J by 4 bases, 6 bases remained unmatched. The CDR3 loop spans 13 amino acids. CDR3 sequence reads: CASIPTGTYGYTF. The CDR3, as DNA: TGTGCCAGCATTCCGACAGGGACCTATGGCTACACCTTC.

The rearrangement uses TRBV6-5 and TRBJ2-2, with D tentatively TRBD2 (6 bases). Germline lookup yields CDR1 MNHEY and CDR2 SVGAGI. The CDR3 sequence is 13 residues long. V was cut by 5 bases and J by 6 bases, with 10 bases left in between. Here the CDR3 reads CASSEGRPGELFF. The CDR3 bases are TGTGCCAGCAGTGAAGGGAGGCCCGGGGAGCTGTTTTTT.

Here the CDR3 reads CASSTQVSYGYTF. The CDR3 nucleotides are TGTGCCAGCAGCACACAGGTGTCCTATGGCTACACCTTC. This chain uses TRBV7-2 with TRBJ1-2; a weak D match, TRBD1 (5 bases). Trimming left V 5 bases short and J 4 bases short, with 11 bases between. The germline V gene has CDR1 SGHTA and CDR2 FQGNSA. This CDR3 spans 13 amino acids.

This chain uses TRBV5-1 with TRBJ2-3; 7 nucleotides align to TRBD2. V trimming: 9 bases; J trimming: 0 bases; junction bases outside the gene matches: 10. In germline, CDR1 is SGHRS, CDR2 YFSETQ. The CDR3 length is 15 residues. Here the CDR3 DNA reads TGCGCCACCTCTGGATCTAGCGGAAGCACAGATACGCAGTATTTT. It is translated as CATSGSSGSTDTQYF.